This TCR beta chain was documented in a study of blood T cell repertoires in COVID-19. As for the study in general: From the United States, Italy and Spain came samples of acute and convalescent COVID-19.

The CDR3 runs 13 residues. The germline CDR1 and CDR2 sequences are SNHLY and FYNNEI. Trimming at V came to 8 bases and at J to 4 bases, leaving 4 bases not matched to a gene. This clone appeared a single time. As handled by the study authors: Nucleated cell counts were estimated from reference gene primer amplification. TCRdb keeps only in-frame clones here, not all; method: immunoSEQ multiplex PCR. The V and J calls and the clone size are those of that table, but D and trimming were determined from the DNA. The data hold 150,000 to 200,000 clones, with roughly 83% observed a single time. The chain joins TRBV2 to TRBJ2-3; 9 positions match TRBD1. Input material: peripheral blood. The receptor's source is a woman aged 40 to 50 with COVID-19, enrolled during active disease. The DNA for the CDR3 is TGTGCCAGCTGGGACAGGGCCCCAGATACGCAGTATTTT. This encodes CASWDRAPDTQYF.